This entry lists 10 T cell receptor beta chains sequenced from one sample in a study of shared clonotypes between healthy human individuals. Only in-frame clones appear in the TCRdb table, and some are missing; sequencing was by immunoSEQ multiplex PCR. The data hold over 750,000 clones, with just over 95% observed a single time. Only CD45RO-negative cells positively selected for CCR7 counted as naive CD8 cells, so terminally differentiated effector memory CD45RA+ cells were excluded. Sequenced sample: naive CD8+ T cells sorted from blood. All receptors come from a man aged 25-45 years in good health.

In regard to this clone: Within the sample, other DNA sequences also encode this same CDR3. The chain is built from TRBV7-9 and TRBJ2-7; the D is unclear. The CDR3 extends over 12 amino acids. The germline V gene has CDR1 SEHNR and CDR2 FQNEAQ (reference sequence). V shed 1 base and J shed 7 bases, with 8 bases lying between them. The CDR3 sequence: CASSLGSGEQYF. CDR3 DNA sequence: TGTGCCAGCAGCTTAGGTTCCGGAGAGCAGTACTTC.

V is TRBV10-2 and J is TRBJ2-1; TRBD1 aligns across 10 bases. The CDR3 loop spans 15 amino acids. The junction had 5 bases not matched to a gene; V was cut back by 5 bases and J by 4 bases. Germline CDR1 WSHSY, CDR2 SAAADI. CDR3 coding DNA: TGCGCCAGCAGTAGAAGGGACAGGGGTTACAATGAGCAGTTCTTC. Its translation: CASSRRDRGYNEQFF.

The rearrangement links TRBV7-2 to TRBJ2-7; 7 positions agree with TRBD2. The germline CDR1 and CDR2 sequences are SGHTA and FQGNSA. Trimming removed 3 bases from V and 4 bases from J; junction bases left unmatched: 9. This CDR3 is 15 amino acids long. The CDR3 nucleotides are TGTGCCAGCAGCTTTTTTCGCGGGAGTGGTTACGAGCAGTACTTC. Its protein product is CASSFFRGSGYEQYF.

The gene calls are TRBV5-1 and TRBJ2-3; 9 bases agree with TRBD1. Germline-derived CDR1 and CDR2 are SGHRS and YFSETQ. This CDR3 contains 14 residues. V lost 3 bases to trimming and J lost 4 bases; unmatched junction nucleotides: 3. This CDR3 reads CASSWGQGSDTQYF. The CDR3 DNA reads TGCGCCAGCAGCTGGGGACAGGGCTCAGATACGCAGTATTTT.

The chain has TRBV9 and TRBJ2-7, with 8 nucleotides matching TRBD2. Germline assignment: CDR1 SGDLS and CDR2 YYNGEE. Trimming removed 0 bases from V and 1 base from J; junction bases left unmatched: 3. The CDR3 is made up of 15 amino acids. CDR3 region: CASSVGSGASYEQYF. The CDR3 DNA reads as TGTGCCAGCAGCGTAGGTAGCGGGGCTTCCTACGAGCAGTACTTC.

V and J are TRBV30 and TRBJ2-7; 11 bases map to TRBD2. Trimming took 4 bases from V and 4 from J; bases not matched to a gene: 15. This CDR3 spans 17 amino acids. CDR1 is GTSNPN, CDR2 SVGIG, per germline (reference sequence). CDR3 protein: CAWKPRGATSGIYEQYF. CDR3 nucleotides: TGTGCCTGGAAACCCCGGGGGGCGACTAGCGGGATTTACGAGCAGTACTTC.

Here the CDR3 reads CASTYGMGAGNQPQHF. CDR3 bases: TGTGCCAGTACCTATGGGATGGGGGCAGGCAATCAGCCCCAGCATTTT. V usage is TRBV19 and J usage is TRBJ1-5; tentatively, D is TRBD1 (6 bases). Trimming took off 7 bases at V and 2 bases at J, with 18 bases between the two ends. This CDR3 has 16 amino acids. Germline V gene data show CDR1 as LNHDA and CDR2 as SQIVND (reference sequence).

J is TRBJ2-7 and V is TRBV29-1, with D perhaps being TRBD1 or TRBD2 (5 bases each). This CDR3 has 12 residues. The germline gives CDR1 SQVTM, CDR2 ANQGSEA. The ends were cut back, 6 bases at V and 2 bases at J, with 11 bases in the middle. CDR3 coding DNA: TGCAGCGTAGCGGACACTACCTACGAGCAGTACTTC. Protein product: CSVADTTYEQYF.

This chain joins TRBV5-4 and TRBJ1-2; D is ambiguous. The CDR3 sequence is 16 residues long. CDR1 is SGHNT, CDR2 YYREEE, per germline (reference sequence). Trimming left V 4 bases short and J 2 bases short, with 18 bases between. The CDR3 spells CASSRPDLPGNYGYTF. Here the CDR3 DNA reads TGTGCCAGCAGCCGCCCCGATCTCCCTGGGAACTATGGCTACACCTTC. Together with reference TRBV5-4 and TRBJ1-2, the CDR3 gives the full variable domain: ETGVTQSPTHLIKTRGQQVTLRCSSQSGHNTVSWYQQALGQGPQFIFQYYREEENGRGNFPPRFSGLQFPNYSSELNVNALELDDSALYLCASSRPDLPGNYGYTFGSGTRLTVV.

The chain carries TRBV9 and TRBJ2-3, with D possibly TRBD2 on 5 matching bases. This CDR3 region has 15 residues. V lost 4 bases and J lost 2, with 14 bases in between. The germline CDR1 and CDR2 sequences are SGDLS and YYNGEE. The CDR3 loop is CASSPDGRATDTQYF. For the CDR3, the DNA is TGTGCCAGCAGCCCCGACGGGCGGGCCACAGATACGCAGTATTTT.